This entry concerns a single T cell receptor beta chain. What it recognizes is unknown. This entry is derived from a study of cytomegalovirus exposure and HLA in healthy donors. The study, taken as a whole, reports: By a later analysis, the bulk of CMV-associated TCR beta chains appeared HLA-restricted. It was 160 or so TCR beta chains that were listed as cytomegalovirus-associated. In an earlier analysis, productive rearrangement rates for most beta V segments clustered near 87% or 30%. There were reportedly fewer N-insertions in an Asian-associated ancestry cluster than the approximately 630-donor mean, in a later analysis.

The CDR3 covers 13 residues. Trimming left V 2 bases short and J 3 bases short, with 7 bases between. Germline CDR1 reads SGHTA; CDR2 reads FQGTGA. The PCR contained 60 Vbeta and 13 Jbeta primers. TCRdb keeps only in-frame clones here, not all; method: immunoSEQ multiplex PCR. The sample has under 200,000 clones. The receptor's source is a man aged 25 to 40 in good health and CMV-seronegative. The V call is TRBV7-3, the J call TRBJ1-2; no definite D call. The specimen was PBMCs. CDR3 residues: CASSLGEDYGYTF. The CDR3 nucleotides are TGTGCCAGCAGCTTAGGGGAGGACTATGGCTACACCTTC.